Shown below are 16 T cell receptor beta chains from a single sample sequenced in a study of cytomegalovirus exposure and HLA in healthy donors. The PCR had 60 Vbeta and 13 Jbeta primers. Sequencing used immunoSEQ multiplex PCR; TCRdb keeps in-frame clones, though not all of them. The data hold about 94,000 clones, with around 74% observed a single time. The sequenced material came from PBMCs. These receptor sequences come from a middle-aged man in good health and CMV-seropositive.

V and J are TRBV6-1 and TRBJ2-7, with a possible D match to TRBD2 (6 bases). The germline V and J ends were trimmed by 2 bases and 0 bases, with 23 bases remaining between them. Germline CDR1 and CDR2: MNHNS and SASEGT. The CDR3 totals 19 residues. The CDR3 coding sequence is TGTGCCAGCAGTGAAACCCCACTAGCCTGGAGTCCTAGCTCCTACGAGCAGTACTTC. Translated: CASSETPLAWSPSSYEQYF.

The rearrangement links TRBV10-3 to TRBJ2-1; 9 bases are a match to TRBD1. V dropped 6 bases and J dropped 2; count of bases not matched to a gene: 5. Germline assignment: CDR1 ENHRY and CDR2 SYGVKD. The CDR3 covers 15 residues. The CDR3 loop is CAIRPRDRAYNEQFF. The CDR3 DNA is TGTGCCATCAGGCCCCGGGACAGGGCCTACAATGAGCAGTTCTTC.

The rearrangement links TRBV10-1 to TRBJ2-1, with TRBD2 matching over 8 bases. The length of the CDR3 is 15 residues. V gave up 7 bases and J gave up 2 bases; unmatched junction bases: 7. Per the germline V gene, CDR1 is WNHNN and CDR2 is SYGVQD (reference sequence). Written as DNA, the CDR3 is TGCGCCAGCATGGGTCCTAGCGGGCCCTACAATGAGCAGTTCTTC. Protein product: CASMGPSGPYNEQFF.

The V gene is TRBV7-8, the J gene TRBJ1-3; D unresolved. This CDR3 region has 15 residues. CDR1 SGHVS and CDR2 FQNEAQ come from the germline V gene. Trimming took off 2 bases at V and 1 base at J, with 9 bases between the two ends. In DNA, the CDR3 is TGTGCCAGCAGCTTATCGGAGGGATCTGGAAACACCATATATTTT. Encoded protein: CASSLSEGSGNTIYF.

This sequence joins TRBV2 and TRBJ2-7, with a weak D call TRBD2 (6 bases). Germline V lookup: CDR1 SNHLY, CDR2 FYNNEI. The CDR3 totals 12 residues. V lost 4 bases to trimming and J lost 6 bases, with 10 bases between them. CDR3 sequence (DNA): TGTGCCAGCAGTGCTCAGGGAGGCGAGCAGTACTTC. Translated: CASSAQGGEQYF.

This clone is a singleton in its sample. V usage is TRBV2 and J usage is TRBJ2-5; TRBD2 is a possible D gene (5 bases). The J call is doubtful: the DNA matches TRBJ2-7 better. Germline assignment: CDR1 SNHLY and CDR2 FYNNEI. The CDR3 is 12 residues long. CDR3 protein: CASSEAGYEQYF. The CDR3 coding sequence is TGTGCCAGCAGTGAGGCGGGCTACGAGCAGTACTTC.

V is TRBV9 and J is TRBJ1-2; no reliable D call. Germline values: CDR1 SGDLS, CDR2 YYNGEE. This CDR3 has 12 amino acids. Trimming took 3 bases from V and 5 from J, leaving 8 bases between them. The CDR3 nucleotides read TGTGCCAGCAGCGGGGCCCTTTATGGCTACACCTTC. Its protein is CASSGALYGYTF.

The chain uses TRBV5-4 and TRBJ2-7, with TRBD2 matching 7 bases. The CDR3 covers 14 residues. V gave up 3 bases and J gave up 0 bases; unmatched junction bases: 3. Germline CDR1 SGHNT, CDR2 YYREEE (reference sequence). The DNA of the CDR3 is TGTGCCAGCAGCTCAGGCGGGAGCTCCTACGAGCAGTACTTC. Its translation: CASSSGGSSYEQYF.

This chain connects TRBV19 to TRBJ1-2, with 9 bases matching TRBD1. Germline values: CDR1 LNHDA, CDR2 SQIVND (reference sequence). The CDR3 totals 20 residues. The junction had 23 bases not matched to a gene; V was cut back by 2 bases and J by 7 bases. CDR3 sequence: CASSISSPELDRGRGRGYTF. CDR3 coding DNA: TGTGCCAGTAGTATATCCAGCCCAGAATTGGACAGGGGAAGGGGACGTGGCTACACCTTC. The whole variable domain, filled in from reference TRBV19 and TRBJ1-2, reads DGGITQSPKYLFRKEGQNVTLSCEQNLNHDAMYWYRQDPGQGLRLIYYSQIVNDFQKGDIAEGYSVSREKKESFPLTVTSAQKNPTAFYLCASSISSPELDRGRGRGYTFGSGTRLTVV.

The genes are TRBV5-6 and TRBJ1-4; D unclear. CDR3 length equals 12 residues. Germline V lookup: CDR1 SGHDT, CDR2 YYEEEE. V lost 4 bases, J lost 3 bases, and 4 bases lay in between. The CDR3 nucleotides read TGTGCCAGCAGCGGCCCTAATGAAAAACTGTTTTTT. Translating gives CASSGPNEKLFF.

Concerning this clone itself: One end of the junction does not line up with germline, which may come from a read error. The chain couples TRBV7-9 to TRBJ2-7; possible D gene TRBD1, 6 bases. The CDR3 is 15 amino acids. Germline loops: CDR1 SEHNR, CDR2 FQNEAQ (reference sequence). The CDR3 nucleotides are TGTTCCAGCAGCTCCAGACAGGAAGGCGGGTACGAGCAGTACTTC. Translated, it gives CSSSSRQEGGYEQYF.

This sequence joins TRBV10-3 and TRBJ2-7; D gene unclear. With 0 bases removed from V and 7 bases from J, the gap between germline ends came to 7 bases. There are 12 residues in the CDR3. From germline, CDR1 is ENHRY and CDR2 SYGVKD. The CDR3 reads CAISESTGEQYF. For the CDR3, the DNA is TGTGCCATCAGTGAGTCGACTGGAGAGCAGTACTTC.

The chain uses TRBV9 and TRBJ2-2; D is perhaps TRBD2 (6 bases). Germline V gene sequence: CDR1 SGDLS, CDR2 YYNGEE. V was pared by 1 base and J by 0 bases, with 10 bases between. The CDR3 covers 16 residues. CDR3 sequence: CASSVRSGSNTGELFF. CDR3 bases: TGTGCCAGCAGCGTACGTAGCGGTTCGAACACCGGGGAGCTGTTTTTT.

The chain joins TRBV9 to TRBJ2-3, with 7 bases aligning to TRBD2. With 0 bases clipped from V and 1 base from J, the junction kept 2 bases outside the gene matches. Germline V CDR1 and CDR2: SGDLS, YYNGEE. This CDR3 comprises 15 residues. The CDR3 region is CASSVVLAGTDTQYF. The CDR3 DNA is TGTGCCAGCAGCGTAGTTCTAGCGGGCACAGATACGCAGTATTTT. Variable domain in full (rest from reference TRBV9 and TRBJ2-3): DSGVTQTPKHLITATGQRVTLRCSPRSGDLSVYWYQQSLDQGLQFLIQYYNGEERAKGNILERFSAQQFPDLHSELNLSSLELGDSALYFCASSVVLAGTDTQYFGPGTRLTVL.

V is TRBV19 and J is TRBJ1-5, with 7 bases that match TRBD1. This CDR3 has 14 amino acids. V lost 6 bases, J lost 3 bases, and 5 bases stayed unmatched. Germline assignment: CDR1 LNHDA and CDR2 SQIVND (reference sequence). The CDR3 protein is CASSLTGTNQPQHF. In DNA, the CDR3 is TGTGCCAGTAGCCTGACAGGGACCAATCAGCCCCAGCATTTT.

This clone has a single count. The rearrangement uses TRBV7-2 and TRBJ2-6; possible D gene TRBD2, 6 bases. Germline-derived CDR1 and CDR2 are SGHTA and FQGNSA. CDR3 size: 17 residues. The germline V and J ends were trimmed by 2 bases and 2 bases, with 13 bases remaining between them. In DNA form, the CDR3 reads TGTGCCAGCAGCTTAAGGACGGGAGCAGCTGGGGCCAACGTCCTGACTTTC. Amino acids: CASSLRTGAAGANVLTF.